Each of the 26 T cell receptor beta chains below was sequenced from the same sample in a study of blood T cells in healthy people across ages. A second roughly 6 to 11 cycle PCR used barcoded and J-beta primers. TCRdb reanalysed the 5' RACE reads using MiXCR and keeps one entry per CDR3 protein. Of fewer than 800,000 distinct CDR3 sequences detected, approximately 21% appear once; the ten largest clones hold approximately 3.6%. Specimen: blood. The source of these receptors is an older man in good health.

In its sample, this clonotype was seen a few times. CDR3 in amino acids: CASSEGGTPSNEKLFF. The DNA of the CDR3 is TGTGCCAGCAGTGAAGGTGGGACACCATCTAATGAAAAACTGTTTTTT. The chain uses TRBV6-1 and TRBJ1-4; D perhaps matches TRBD1 (6 bases). The CDR3 spans 16 residues. With 1 base removed from V and 3 bases from J, the gap between germline ends came to 12 bases. The germline V gene has CDR1 MNHNS and CDR2 SASEGT.

This clonotype has ten or more counts. J is TRBJ2-7 and V is TRBV7-9, with D unclear. From germline, CDR1 is SEHNR and CDR2 FQNEAQ (reference sequence). Trimming left V 6 bases short and J 4 bases short, with 7 bases between. CDR3 length: 11 residues. The CDR3 DNA is TGTGCCAGCAGAGGGTCGTACGAGCAGTACTTC. It translates to CASRGSYEQYF.

In DNA, the CDR3 is TGTGCCAGCAGCTCTGGGTCCATTAGCTTAAAGACCCAGTACTTC. It yields the protein CASSSGSISLKTQYF. This chain uses TRBV5-6 with TRBJ2-5; D ambiguous. CDR1 and CDR2 (germline): SGHDT, YYEEEE. The length of the CDR3 is 15 residues. V lost 3 bases to trimming and J lost 6 bases, with 18 bases between them.

This clonotype has just a few counts. This chain connects TRBV4-1 to TRBJ2-7; unclear D gene. V was shortened by 2 bases and J by 2 bases, with 10 bases between the two germline ends. Per the germline V gene, CDR1 is MGHRA and CDR2 is YSYEKL. This CDR3 spans 14 amino acids. The CDR3 nucleotides read TGCGCCAGCAGCCAAAGCATAACGGCCTACGAGCAGTACTTC. Its translation: CASSQSITAYEQYF.

The table lists this clonotype with a few counts. V and J are TRBV7-3 and TRBJ2-7; D gene unclear. There are 13 residues in the CDR3. Trimming cost V 5 bases and J 7 bases, with 15 bases left between them. The V gene's germline CDR1 is SGHTA and CDR2 FQGTGA. CDR3 loop: CASSGRVASEQYF. CDR3 nucleotides: TGTGCCAGCAGCGGAAGGGTAGCCAGTGAGCAGTACTTC.

The chain combines TRBV12-3 or TRBV12-4 with TRBJ2-3; TRBD2 matches 7 bases. The CDR3 consists of 16 residues. V dropped 5 bases and J dropped 1; count of bases not matched to a gene: 9. The CDR3 nucleotides are TGTGCCAGCAGTAAAACCGGGACTACCCGCACAGATACGCAGTATTTT. It encodes CASSKTGTTRTDTQYF.

In this sample, this clonotype turned up a few times. This chain connects TRBV6-5 to TRBJ2-7, with 9 bases aligning to TRBD1. The CDR3 consists of 17 residues. Trimming cost V 0 bases and J 3 bases; bases outside gene matches: 9. Germline V gene lookup returns CDR1 MNHEY and CDR2 SVGAGI. The CDR3: CASSYSSPTGGDYEQYF. CDR3 in DNA: TGTGCCAGCAGTTACTCTTCCCCGACAGGGGGAGACTACGAGCAGTACTTC.

This clonotype has just a few counts. The chain links TRBV12-3 or TRBV12-4 to TRBJ2-5; a possible D gene is TRBD2 (6 bases). The germline V and J ends were trimmed by 2 bases and 9 bases, with 10 bases remaining between them. The CDR3 covers 12 residues. In DNA, the CDR3 is TGTGCCAGCAGTTTAATCCCGGGGGCCCAGTACTTC. Encoded protein: CASSLIPGAQYF.

This clonotype has more than one count but fewer than ten. The chain joins TRBV20-1 to TRBJ1-6, with TRBD1 matching 12 bases. The germline V gene encodes CDR1 DFQATT and CDR2 SNEGSKA (reference sequence). The V and J ends lost 5 bases and 9 bases, in that order; junction bases with no gene match: 8. This CDR3 region has 15 residues. CDR3 sequence: CSAAPPGQGASPLHF. The CDR3 DNA follows: TGCAGTGCTGCACCTCCGGGACAGGGGGCTTCACCCCTCCACTTT.

This clonotype was detected only a few times. The chain has TRBV2 and TRBJ2-1, with a tentative D call TRBD1 (5 bases). Germline-derived CDR1 and CDR2 are SNHLY and FYNNEI. Trimming removed 3 bases from V and 0 bases from J, with 9 bases in between. This CDR3 is 15 amino acids long. CDR3 amino acids: CASSDLQGSYNEQFF. CDR3 DNA: TGTGCCAGCAGTGATCTTCAGGGCTCCTACAATGAGCAGTTCTTC. The full variable domain, with the rest looked up from reference TRBV2 and TRBJ2-1, is EPEVTQTPSHQVTQMGQEVILRCVPISNHLYFYWYRQILGQKVEFLVSFYNNEISEKSEIFDDQFSVERPDGSNFTLKIRSTKLEDSAMYFCASSDLQGSYNEQFFGPGTRLTVL.

This clonotype was observed a handful of times. V is TRBV28 and J is TRBJ1-4; D is unclear. Deletions cut 5 bases from V and 0 bases from J, with 7 bases between. There are 14 residues in the CDR3. Germline V gene sequence: CDR1 MDHEN, CDR2 SYDVKM. CDR3 DNA sequence: TGTGCCAGCAGTGGAGGTTCAACTAATGAAAAACTGTTTTTT. Amino acid sequence: CASSGGSTNEKLFF.

V and J are TRBV5-6 and TRBJ2-5, with D unclear. CDR1 is SGHDT and CDR2 is YYEEEE in the germline V gene. The CDR3 totals 13 residues. Deletions cut 0 bases from V and 4 bases from J, with 7 bases between. The CDR3 nucleotides are TGTGCCAGCAGCTTGGTGCAGCGAGAGACCCAGTACTTC. Translation gives CASSLVQRETQYF.

The chain links TRBV20-1 to TRBJ2-5; perhaps TRBD1 as D (6 bases). The J call is uncertain, as TRBJ2-7 better fits the DNA end. Germline CDR1 DFQATT, CDR2 SNEGSKA (reference sequence). CDR3 size: 11 residues. The CDR3, as DNA: TGCAGTGCTACACAGGGCTACGAGCAGTACTTC. Residues: CSATQGYEQYF.

This clonotype was observed a handful of times. V usage is TRBV6-5 and J usage is TRBJ1-4; D gene ambiguous. The CDR3 consists of 11 residues. The V gene's germline CDR1 is MNHEY and CDR2 SVGAGI. Trimming stripped 2 bases from V and 14 bases from J, with 9 bases between. CDR3 in DNA: TGTGCCAGCAGTTACAGTCATTCGCTGTTTTTT. This translates into CASSYSHSLFF.

This clonotype was found a few times. The rearrangement uses TRBV12-3 or TRBV12-4 and TRBJ2-3; either TRBD1 or TRBD2 may supply D (6 bases each). Trimming stripped 2 bases from V and 4 bases from J, with 13 bases between. The CDR3 has 15 residues. The CDR3 coding sequence is TGTGCCAGCAGTTTATTCGGAGGGGGTGCAGATACGCAGTATTTT. Protein: CASSLFGGGADTQYF.

In its sample, this clonotype was seen a few times. This sequence joins TRBV20-1 and TRBJ2-5; D unresolved. The J call may not be correct, given that the DNA end is closer to TRBJ2-7. The CDR3 length is 16 residues. The germline CDR1 and CDR2 sequences are DFQATT and SNEGSKA (reference sequence). The CDR3 region has the DNA TGCAGTGCTAGAGATCCTAAGCGACCCAACTCCTACGAGCAGTACTTC. This codes for CSARDPKRPNSYEQYF.

This clonotype occurred a few times. The CDR3 DNA is TGCAGCGTTGTTGGGACCACCAAAAAAGCCACAGATACGCAGTATTTT. Residues: CSVVGTTKKATDTQYF. The chain is built from TRBV29-1 and TRBJ2-3; possibly TRBD1 or TRBD2 for D (5 bases each). This CDR3 is built from 16 residues. The germline CDR1 and CDR2 sequences are SQVTM and ANQGSEA. Trimming shortened V by 4 bases and J by 2 bases, and 19 bases separated the two germline ends.

This chain joins TRBV6-6 and TRBJ2-2; D may be TRBD1 (6 bases). V lost 8 bases and J 1 base, leaving 11 bases between the germline ends. CDR3 length equals 14 residues. Germline values: CDR1 MNHNY, CDR2 SVGAGI (reference sequence). The chain's CDR3 is CASLLTGNTGELFF. CDR3 DNA sequence: TGTGCCAGCCTCCTGACAGGGAACACCGGGGAGCTGTTTTTT.

Comment on this clonotype: At one of its ends the junction is not consistent with the germline gene, which may arise from a read error. J is TRBJ2-2 and V is TRBV9; the match to TRBD2 covers 7 bases. Germline CDR1 and CDR2: SGDLS and YYNGEE. This CDR3 has 14 amino acids. This CDR3 is CASGGGSDTGELLF. CDR3 DNA sequence: TGTGCCAGCGGCGGGGGATCGGACACCGGGGAGCTGCTTTTT. Using reference TRBV9 and TRBJ2-2 for the parts outside the CDR3, the full variable domain is DSGVTQTPKHLITATGQRVTLRCSPRSGDLSVYWYQQSLDQGLQFLIQYYNGEERAKGNILERFSAQQFPDLHSELNLSSLELGDSALYFCASGGGSDTGELLFGEGSRLTVL.

This clonotype was seen more than once but under ten times. This rearrangement joins TRBV6-5 to TRBJ2-7; TRBD1 agrees at 7 bases. The CDR3 is made up of 16 amino acids. Germline V CDR1 and CDR2: MNHEY, SVGAGI. Trimming took 0 bases from V and 2 from J; bases not matched to a gene: 7. The CDR3 region has the DNA TGTGCCAGCAGTTACTCGCACGACAGGGTCCCCTACGAGCAGTACTTC. Translation gives CASSYSHDRVPYEQYF.

The chain couples TRBV18 to TRBJ2-5; D gene unclear. TRBJ2-7 explains the end of the DNA better; the J call may be wrong. CDR1 is KGHSH and CDR2 is LQKENI in the germline V gene. The CDR3 sequence is 15 residues long. The CDR3 reads CASSHRPLNPYEQYF. CDR3 DNA: TGTGCCAGCTCACACCGACCCCTCAACCCCTACGAGCAGTACTTC.

The chain uses TRBV20-1 and TRBJ1-4, with a possible D match to TRBD1 (5 bases). V shed 3 bases and J shed 5 bases, with 10 bases lying between them. Germline assignment: CDR1 DFQATT and CDR2 SNEGSKA (reference sequence). The CDR3 contains 13 residues. This CDR3 reads CSASDSNNEKLFF. The DNA for the CDR3 is TGCAGTGCTAGTGACAGTAACAATGAAAAACTGTTTTTT.

This clonotype was detected only a few times. The V gene is TRBV12-3 or TRBV12-4, the J gene TRBJ2-5, with D uncertain. The end of the DNA fits TRBJ2-1 better, so the J call may be wrong. CDR3 length: 12 residues. The DNA of the CDR3 is TGTGCCAGCAGTCCCTTTAACAATGAGCAGTTCTTC. Translation gives CASSPFNNEQFF.

Only a few counts were recorded for this clonotype. The V and J genes are TRBV21-1 and TRBJ2-3. TRBV21-1 is termed a pseudogene. This CDR3 is built from 16 residues. The CDR3 sequence is CASNKNSWVDTDTQYF. Written as DNA, the CDR3 is TGTGCCAGCAACAAAAATTCGTGGGTCGACACAGATACGCAGTATTTT.

This clonotype was counted between two and nine times. This chain joins TRBV5-1 and TRBJ2-3; 8 bases are a match to TRBD2. The ends lost 3 bases at V and 3 bases at J; junction bases unmatched: 12. The CDR3 covers 17 residues. The germline CDR1 and CDR2 sequences are SGHRS and YFSETQ. Here the CDR3 DNA reads TGCGCCAGCAGCTCGTACTTAAGTAGCGGGACGACAGATACGCAGTATTTT. It encodes CASSSYLSSGTTDTQYF.

The chain carries TRBV5-1 and TRBJ2-2; D tentatively fits TRBD1 or TRBD2 (5 bases each). The CDR3 has 16 residues. Trimming took 2 bases from V and 0 from J, leaving 11 bases between them. Germline V gives CDR1 SGHRS, CDR2 YFSETQ. The CDR3 DNA follows: TGCGCCAGCAGCTTAGGGGCGCGGGCGAACACCGGGGAGCTGTTTTTT. Protein sequence: CASSLGARANTGELFF.